This TCR beta chain was sequenced for a study of cytomegalovirus exposure and HLA in healthy donors. The study, taken as a whole, reports: DRB1 showed the most TCR associations and HLA-C the fewest in a later analysis, as rates varied by HLA locus. A highly shared variant cluster was judged a likely technical artifact. A later analysis found that most CMV-associated TCR beta chains appeared HLA-restricted.

CDR1 and CDR2 from the germline V gene are ENHRY and SYGVKD. This CDR3 is built from 14 residues. J was trimmed by 8 bases and V by 4 bases; bases with no gene match: 7. Comment on this clone: Its cognate antigen is unknown.

Every donor was a healthy person donating bone marrow. Both 60 Vbeta primers and 13 Jbeta primers went into the PCR. Repertoires were generated with immunoSEQ multiplex PCR, while TCRdb's copy carries only in-frame clones and drops some. Among around 190,000 clones listed, 60% to 85% were seen once. What was sequenced was PBMCs. The J gene is TRBJ1-2, the V gene TRBV10-3; 10 nucleotides line up with TRBD1. The clonotype originates from a woman aged 18-29 years in good health and CMV-seronegative. The CDR3 sequence: CAISGVGTGDGYTF. The CDR3, as DNA: TGTGCCATCAGTGGAGTTGGGACAGGGGACGGCTACACCTTC.